Shown below are 21 T cell receptor beta chains from a single sample sequenced in a study of CD8 T cells in Susac syndrome. Random-hexamer reverse transcription was applied to roughly 0.45 to 1 ug RNA. TCRdb recomputed calls from the immunoSEQ multiplex PCR reads with MiXCR, one row per CDR3 protein. The table shows 130,000 or so distinct CDR3 sequences, with 96% occurring only once. The sample consisted of CD4+ T cells from PBMCs. These receptors were obtained from a human donor with Susac syndrome.

V gene TRBV5-4 combines with J gene TRBJ2-5; 8 nucleotides align to TRBD1. Germline CDR1 reads SGHNT; CDR2 reads YYREEE (reference sequence). V dropped 4 bases and J dropped 4; count of bases not matched to a gene: 3. The CDR3 loop spans 13 amino acids. In nucleotides, the CDR3 is TGTGCCAGCAGCCTCGGACAGGGAGAGACCCAGTACTTC. Protein: CASSLGQGETQYF.

This clonotype was counted once. The chain recombines TRBV20-1 with TRBJ1-5; D not resolved. This CDR3 comprises 17 residues. CDR1 DFQATT and CDR2 SNEGSKA come from the germline V gene (reference sequence). V was shortened by 4 bases and J by 2 bases, with 21 bases between the two germline ends. CDR3 loop: CSATFMEGYSGNQPQHF. The CDR3, as DNA: TGCAGTGCTACCTTCATGGAGGGATATAGCGGCAATCAGCCCCAGCATTTT.

The chain has TRBV29-1 and TRBJ1-1, with D uncertain. This CDR3 is 10 amino acids long. Trimming removed 7 bases from V and 1 base from J, with 4 bases in between. Germline loops: CDR1 SQVTM, CDR2 ANQGSEA. CDR3 nucleotides: TGCAGCGGAGGGAACACTGAAGCTTTCTTT. Translation: CSGGNTEAFF.

The CDR3 here is CSGSGGEQFF. In DNA, the CDR3 is TGCAGTGGCTCGGGAGGTGAGCAGTTCTTC. The genes are TRBV20-1 and TRBJ2-1; the match to TRBD2 covers 7 bases. The CDR3 runs to 10 residues. Losses at the gene ends were 7 bases for V and 9 bases for J; bases not matched to a gene: 3. Germline V gene sequence: CDR1 DFQATT, CDR2 SNEGSKA (reference sequence).

This sequence joins TRBV5-1 and TRBJ2-7, with 7 bases fitting TRBD2. J gave up 7 bases and V 0 bases, and 10 bases lay outside the gene matches. The length of the CDR3 is 15 residues. Germline V CDR1 and CDR2: SGHRS, YFSETQ. CDR3 residues: CASSLVSGGSMEQYF. CDR3 coding DNA: TGCGCCAGCAGCTTGGTCTCGGGGGGAAGTATGGAGCAGTACTTC.

The chain uses TRBV20-1 and TRBJ2-4; D might be TRBD2 (6 bases). The germline V and J ends were trimmed by 0 bases and 9 bases, with 12 bases remaining between them. The CDR3 has 13 residues. The germline CDR1 and CDR2 sequences are DFQATT and SNEGSKA (reference sequence). CDR3 sequence reads: CSARDGTDGIQYF. CDR3 bases: TGCAGTGCTAGAGATGGGACTGACGGCATTCAGTACTTC.

The V gene is TRBV4-3, the J gene TRBJ2-1, with 8 bases aligning to TRBD2. This CDR3 is 17 amino acids long. J lost 7 bases, V lost 0 bases, and 11 bases had no gene match. The germline gives CDR1 LGHNA, CDR2 YSLEER. CDR3 sequence (DNA): TGCGCCAGCAGCCAAGATTATGAGACTAGCGTTATGAATGAGCAGTTCTTC. Amino acids: CASSQDYETSVMNEQFF.

This chain joins TRBV3-1 and TRBJ1-2; 7 bases match TRBD1. Germline V CDR1 and CDR2: LGHDT, YNNKEL (reference sequence). The CDR3 has 14 residues. V dropped 4 bases and J dropped 4; count of bases not matched to a gene: 6. In nucleotides, the CDR3 is TGTGCCAGCAGCCCGGGACAGTCGATCTATGGCTACACCTTC. This sequence encodes CASSPGQSIYGYTF. Complete variable domain (other parts from reference TRBV3-1 and TRBJ1-2): DTAVSQTPKYLVTQMGNDKSIKCEQNLGHDTMYWYKQDSKKFLKIMFSYNNKELIINETVPNRFSPKSPDKAHLNLHINSLELGDSAVYFCASSPGQSIYGYTFGSGTRLTVV.

The CDR3 loop is CSAFRDRVGEQYF. DNA of the CDR3: TGCAGTGCTTTCCGGGACAGGGTCGGCGAGCAGTACTTC. This chain links TRBV20-1 with TRBJ2-7, with 9 bases matching TRBD1. The V segment lost 5 bases and the J segment 6 bases; nucleotides outside the gene matches: 8. Germline lookup yields CDR1 DFQATT and CDR2 SNEGSKA (reference sequence). The CDR3 totals 13 residues.

This chain links TRBV20-1 with TRBJ1-2; D is unresolved. V was trimmed by 0 bases and J by 6 bases, leaving 11 bases between them. Germline V gene data show CDR1 as DFQATT and CDR2 as SNEGSKA (reference sequence). The CDR3 extends over 13 amino acids. This CDR3 reads CSARDPQRNGYTF. CDR3 sequence (DNA): TGCAGTGCTAGAGATCCGCAACGGAATGGCTACACCTTC.

The J gene is TRBJ2-5, the V gene TRBV24-1; 8 nucleotides line up with TRBD2. Trimming at V came to 4 bases and at J to 5 bases, leaving 11 bases not matched to a gene. This CDR3 is built from 16 residues. Germline V gives CDR1 KGHDR, CDR2 SFDVKD. CDR3 protein: CATSDPRGGLGETQYF. DNA for the CDR3: TGTGCCACCAGTGACCCGCGCGGGGGGCTAGGGGAGACCCAGTACTTC.

The chain has TRBV29-1 and TRBJ2-1; TRBD2 might be the D (5 bases). The CDR3 totals 11 residues. Per the germline V gene, CDR1 is SQVTM and CDR2 is ANQGSEA. Trimming removed 7 bases at V and 9 bases at J, with 13 bases between. The CDR3 DNA sequence: TGCAGCGGCAGTAGTCGGGGTGAGCAGTTCTTC. This encodes CSGSSRGEQFF.

V gene TRBV9 combines with J gene TRBJ2-1, with D perhaps TRBD1 (5 bases). Germline loops: CDR1 SGDLS, CDR2 YYNGEE. There are 15 residues in the CDR3. With 1 base removed from V and 2 bases from J, the gap between germline ends came to 10 bases. The CDR3 DNA reads TGTGCCAGCAGCGTATCCGCAGGGCCCTACAATGAGCAGTTCTTC. Its protein product is CASSVSAGPYNEQFF.

This clonotype showed up just once. The rearrangement joins TRBV2 to TRBJ2-7; no definite D call. V dropped 1 base and J dropped 4 bases, with 14 bases sitting between them. The CDR3 consists of 15 residues. Germline CDR1 SNHLY, CDR2 FYNNEI. In DNA, the CDR3 is TGTGCCAGCAGTGAAGGCCCACCTGACCAATACGAGCAGTACTTC. This sequence encodes CASSEGPPDQYEQYF.

The table lists this clonotype with a count of one. The chain is built from TRBV7-8 and TRBJ2-1; tentative D call: TRBD2 (5 bases). The CDR3 covers 11 residues. V was trimmed by 3 bases and J by 10 bases, leaving 7 bases between them. CDR1 SGHVS and CDR2 FQNEAQ come from the germline V gene. The CDR3 bases are TGTGCCAGCAGCTTGGGAGTGGAGCAGTTCTTC. Translation: CASSLGVEQFF.

The chain has TRBV30 and TRBJ2-7, with 12 bases that match TRBD1. Germline V gives CDR1 GTSNPN, CDR2 SVGIG (reference sequence). V shed 4 bases, J shed 5 bases, and the junction held 6 bases outside the gene matches. The CDR3 spans 14 residues. CDR3 nucleotide sequence: TGTGCCTGGAATAAGGGACAGGGGGCTAACGAGCAGTACTTC. Translating it yields CAWNKGQGANEQYF. The full variable domain, its missing parts supplied by reference TRBV30 and TRBJ2-7, is SQTIHQWPATLVQPVGSPLSLECTVEGTSNPNLYWYRQAAGRGLQLLFYSVGIGQISSEVPQNLSASRPQDRQFILSSKKLLLSDSGFYLCAWNKGQGANEQYFGPGTRLTVT.

V gene TRBV19 combines with J gene TRBJ2-1; the D gene is possibly TRBD1 (6 bases). V was clipped by 5 bases and J by 7 bases, with 15 bases between them. Germline V gene sequence: CDR1 LNHDA, CDR2 SQIVND (reference sequence). The CDR3 consists of 14 residues. The CDR3 coding sequence is TGTGCCAGTAGTCCCTCCCCAGGGGCAAATGAGCAGTTCTTC. Translation: CASSPSPGANEQFF.

The chain combines TRBV3-1 with TRBJ1-2; D gene uncertain. V lost 1 base and J 2 bases, leaving 14 bases between the germline ends. The germline V gene encodes CDR1 LGHDT and CDR2 YNNKEL (reference sequence). This CDR3 contains 16 residues. CDR3 residues: CASSQARRSLNYGYTF. CDR3 in DNA: TGTGCCAGCAGCCAAGCCCGCAGAAGTTTAAACTATGGCTACACCTTC.

As regards this clonotype: The junction differs from germline at one of its ends, possibly a read error. The rearrangement links TRBV2 to TRBJ2-7; D gene uncertain. CDR1 and CDR2 (germline): SNHLY, FYNNEI. CDR3 length: 11 amino acids. CDR3 loop: CASSEHTHHHF. The CDR3 bases are TGTGCCAGCAGTGAACATACCCATCACCACTTC.

The V call is TRBV3-1, the J call TRBJ2-2; D may match TRBD1 or TRBD2 (5 bases each). V lost 3 bases and J lost 4, with 6 bases in between. The CDR3 loop spans 13 amino acids. Germline V gene data show CDR1 as LGHDT and CDR2 as YNNKEL (reference sequence). This CDR3 reads CASSHGGTGELFF. The CDR3 coding sequence is TGTGCCAGCAGCCATGGGGGCACCGGGGAGCTGTTTTTT.

The chain combines TRBV2 with TRBJ1-2; D is unclear. The CDR3 extends over 11 amino acids. The germline V gene encodes CDR1 SNHLY and CDR2 FYNNEI. Trimming left V 6 bases short and J 3 bases short, with 5 bases between. The CDR3 region is CASREHYGYTF. CDR3 in DNA: TGTGCCAGCAGGGAACACTATGGCTACACCTTC.